This T cell receptor (beta chain) was observed in a study of blood T cell repertoires in COVID-19. Study background: Nucleic acid was either cDNA or gDNA, and it came from T cells, B-cell-depleted T cells, or PBMCs.

Assay: immunoSEQ multiplex PCR; the TCRdb copy retains only in-frame clones and omits some. The sample lists more than 150,000 clones, about nine tenths seen once, with about 6.7% in the top ten. The junction had 3 bases not matched to a gene; V was cut back by 4 bases and J by 8 bases. The CDR3 contains 11 residues. Germline lookup yields CDR1 SQVTM and CDR2 ANQGSEA. The receptor was derived from a man in his forties or fifties with acute or convalescent COVID-19. Sample: peripheral blood. This chain connects TRBV29-1 to TRBJ1-2; 8 nucleotides line up with TRBD1. The CDR3 bases are TGCAGCGTTGGGCAGGGGGCCGGCTACACCTTC. Protein product: CSVGQGAGYTF.